This T cell receptor beta chain is drawn from a study of OX40 agonist ivuxolimab in advanced cancers. Study outcomes and limitations: At doses 0.1 to 3.0 mg/kg, CD4+ and CD8+ clones expanded. On average, CD8+ T cells showed a greater number of expanded clones than CD4+.

Some clones are missing from TCRdb's copy, which holds only in-frame ones; the method was immunoSEQ multiplex PCR. Of roughly 100,000 clones in the sample, around 90% are singletons; the top ten hold approximately 3.6%. Between the trimmed V and J ends, which lost 4 bases and 0 bases, there was a span of 7 bases. The CDR3 is 14 amino acids. Germline values: CDR1 SQVTM, CDR2 ANQGSEA. Turning to this clone: Its target is not known.

The sequenced sample was CD4+ or CD8+ T cells sorted from blood, obtained in a trial of the OX40 agonist ivuxolimab. The source of this sequence is an adult with an advanced solid tumor such as melanoma, head and neck, liver or kidney cancer. This rearrangement joins TRBV29-1 to TRBJ2-6; D ambiguous. The CDR3 DNA follows: TGCAGCGTTGTGGGTTACTCTGGGGCCAACGTCCTGACTTTC. It codes for CSVVGYSGANVLTF.